One and the same sample provided the 9 T cell receptor beta chains below, sequenced in a study of cytotoxic CD8 clonotypes in ibrutinib-treated CLL. TCRdb's table, derived via immunoSEQ multiplex PCR, lists solely in-frame clones and lacks some. The data contain about 200,000 clones, over 60% of them singletons. The sample in question was PBMCs, obtained after 24 months of ibrutinib treatment. The source of these receptors is a human donor with chronic lymphocytic leukemia.

The chain is built from TRBV9 and TRBJ2-3; D is unresolved. Trimming shortened V by 3 bases and J by 1 base, and 12 bases separated the two germline ends. The CDR3 sequence is 15 residues long. CDR1 and CDR2 from the germline V gene are SGDLS and YYNGEE. CDR3 bases: TGTGCCAGCAGCGCTAAAACGGGTGGCACAGATACGCAGTATTTT. Translated, it gives CASSAKTGGTDTQYF. Full variable domain (outside the CDR3, taken from reference TRBV9 and TRBJ2-3): DSGVTQTPKHLITATGQRVTLRCSPRSGDLSVYWYQQSLDQGLQFLIQYYNGEERAKGNILERFSAQQFPDLHSELNLSSLELGDSALYFCASSAKTGGTDTQYFGPGTRLTVL.

The V and J genes are TRBV20-1 and TRBJ2-1; no definite D call. Trimming pared 1 base from V and 9 bases from J, leaving 7 bases between. The CDR3 covers 11 residues. The germline V gene encodes CDR1 DFQATT and CDR2 SNEGSKA (reference sequence). The CDR3 here is CSARVPGEQFF. The CDR3 DNA reads TGCAGTGCTAGAGTGCCAGGTGAGCAGTTCTTC.

The J gene is TRBJ2-2, the V gene TRBV5-1; D is ambiguous. V was shortened by 5 bases and J by 1 base, with 6 bases between the two germline ends. Germline values: CDR1 SGHRS, CDR2 YFSETQ. The CDR3 length is 13 residues. In DNA, the CDR3 is TGCGCCAGCAGACAGCAGAACACCGGGGAGCTGTTTTTT. Translated: CASRQQNTGELFF.

The rearrangement uses TRBV6-1 and TRBJ2-7; D uncertain. The V and J ends lost 1 base and 0 bases respectively, with 13 bases between them. The germline V gene has CDR1 MNHNS and CDR2 SASEGT. The CDR3 loop spans 16 amino acids. The CDR3 nucleotides read TGTGCCAGCAGTGAAGTATGGCAGAGGAGCTCCTACGAGCAGTACTTC. Translated: CASSEVWQRSSYEQYF.

The gene calls are TRBV7-2 and TRBJ1-2; D uncertain. Deletions cut 2 bases from V and 3 bases from J, with 13 bases between. Germline V gene data show CDR1 as SGHTA and CDR2 as FQGNSA. The CDR3 contains 15 residues. The CDR3 DNA reads as TGTGCCAGCAGCTTATGGGATGACGGCGACTATGGCTACACCTTC. It encodes CASSLWDDGDYGYTF. Combining the CDR3 with reference TRBV7-2 and TRBJ1-2 gives the whole variable domain GAGVSQSPSNKVTEKGKDVELRCDPISGHTALYWYRQSLGQGLEFLIYFQGNSAPDKSGLPSDRFSAERTGGSVSTLTIQRTQQEDSAVYLCASSLWDDGDYGYTFGSGTRLTVV.

J is TRBJ1-5 and V is TRBV9; unclear D gene. The CDR3 sequence is 14 residues long. Germline V CDR1 and CDR2: SGDLS, YYNGEE. V was shortened by 3 bases and J by 3 bases, with 10 bases between the two germline ends. The CDR3 DNA sequence: TGTGCCAGCAGCGATGGGATTTACAATCAGCCCCAGCATTTT. It translates to CASSDGIYNQPQHF. Based on the CDR3 plus reference TRBV9 and TRBJ1-5, the full variable domain is DSGVTQTPKHLITATGQRVTLRCSPRSGDLSVYWYQQSLDQGLQFLIQYYNGEERAKGNILERFSAQQFPDLHSELNLSSLELGDSALYFCASSDGIYNQPQHFGDGTRLSIL.

The genes are TRBV4-3 and TRBJ2-6; TRBD1 might be the D (5 bases). The CDR3 covers 18 residues. Germline lookup yields CDR1 LGHNA and CDR2 YSLEER. V was pared by 3 bases and J by 4 bases, with 19 bases between. The CDR3 bases are TGCGCCAGCAGCCAGGAACAGGACCTCATCGGCGGGGCCAACGTCCTGACTTTC. Translating it yields CASSQEQDLIGGANVLTF.

This clone was counted between two and nine times. The V call is TRBV4-1, the J call TRBJ1-2; the D is unclear. The V gene lost 0 bases and the J gene lost 6 bases, with 11 bases spanning the gap. CDR1 is MGHRA and CDR2 is YSYEKL in the germline V gene. The CDR3 length is 14 residues. The CDR3 loop is CASSQERVDNGYTF. CDR3 nucleotide sequence: TGCGCCAGCAGCCAAGAGCGGGTTGACAATGGCTACACCTTC.

Worth noting for this clone: The identical CDR3 is also encoded by other nucleotide sequences in the sample. The chain combines TRBV20-1 with TRBJ2-1; D is uncertain. CDR1 and CDR2 (germline): DFQATT, SNEGSKA (reference sequence). This CDR3 comprises 11 residues. The V gene lost 4 bases and the J gene lost 3 bases, with 4 bases spanning the gap. The CDR3 region has the DNA TGCAGTGCTAATAGCTACAATGAGCAGTTCTTC. Translating it yields CSANSYNEQFF.